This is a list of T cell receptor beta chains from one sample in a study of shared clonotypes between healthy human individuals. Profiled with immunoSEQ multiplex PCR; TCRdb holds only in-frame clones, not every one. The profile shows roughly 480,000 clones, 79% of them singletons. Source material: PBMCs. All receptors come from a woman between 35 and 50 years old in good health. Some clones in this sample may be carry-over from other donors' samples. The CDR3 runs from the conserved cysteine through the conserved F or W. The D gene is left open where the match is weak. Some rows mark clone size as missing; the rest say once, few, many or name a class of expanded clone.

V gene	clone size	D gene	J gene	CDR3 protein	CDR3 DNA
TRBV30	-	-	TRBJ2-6	CAWSYGANVLTF	TGTGCCTGGAGTTATGGGGCCAACGTCCTGACTTTC
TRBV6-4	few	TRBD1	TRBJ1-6	CASTFGGQGGPRSYNSPLHF	TGTGCCAGCACTTTTGGGGGACAGGGTGGTCCGCGGTCCTATAATTCACCCCTCCACTTT
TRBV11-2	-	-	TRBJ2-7	CASSWYLEEQYF	TGTGCCAGCAGCTGGTACCTGGAAGAGCAGTACTTC
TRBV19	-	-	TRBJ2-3	CASRGPSTGDTQYF	TGTGCCAGTCGGGGACCTTCTACGGGAGATACGCAGTATTTT
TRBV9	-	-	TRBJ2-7	CASSVARSGYEQYF	TGTGCCAGCAGCGTAGCTCGCTCTGGCTACGAGCAGTACTTC
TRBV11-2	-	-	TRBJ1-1	CASSFQGLTEAFF	TGTGCCAGCAGCTTCCAGGGTTTAACTGAAGCTTTCTTT
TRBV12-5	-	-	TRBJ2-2	CASLMTVTGELFF	TGTGCTAGCCTCATGACGGTCACGGGGGAGCTGTTTTTT
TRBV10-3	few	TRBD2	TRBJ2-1	CAIKPLAEHNEQFF	TGTGCCATCAAACCACTAGCGGAACACAATGAGCAGTTCTTC
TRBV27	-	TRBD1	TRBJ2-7	CASSFRQGRQYF	TGTGCCAGCAGTTTCCGACAGGGAAGGCAGTACTTC
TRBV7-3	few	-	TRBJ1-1	CASRTAPDTEAFF	TGTGCCAGCCGCACCGCCCCGGATACTGAAGCTTTCTTT
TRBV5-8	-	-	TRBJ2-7	CASSFRTYEQYF	TGTGCCAGCAGCTTTCGCACCTACGAGCAGTACTTC
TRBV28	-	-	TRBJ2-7	CASSLWLANEQYF	TGTGCCAGCAGTTTATGGCTAGCCAACGAGCAGTACTTC
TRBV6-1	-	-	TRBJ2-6	CASSEWGGHSGANVLTF	TGTGCCAGCAGTGAATGGGGAGGACACTCTGGGGCCAACGTCCTGACTTTC
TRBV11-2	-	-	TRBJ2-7	CASSLDPSRSYEQYF	TGTGCCAGCAGCTTAGACCCCTCTCGGTCCTACGAGCAGTACTTC
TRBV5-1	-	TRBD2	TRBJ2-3	CASSLAREARPTTDTQYF	TGCGCCAGCAGCTTGGCCCGGGAGGCTAGGCCCACCACTGATACGCAGTATTTT
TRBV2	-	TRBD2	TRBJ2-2	CASRGLAGAGELFF	TGTGCCAGCAGGGGACTAGCGGGAGCCGGGGAGCTGTTTTTT
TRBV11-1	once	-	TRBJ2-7	CASSLDQGNSYEQYF	TGTGCCAGCAGCTTAGACCAGGGTAACTCCTACGAGCAGTACTTC
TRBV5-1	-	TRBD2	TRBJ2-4	CASKERAGGNIQYF	TGCGCCAGCAAGGAACGGGCGGGAGGTAACATTCAGTACTTC
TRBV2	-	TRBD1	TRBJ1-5	CASRGGQSNQPQHF	TGTGCCAGCAGGGGGGGACAGAGCAATCAGCCCCAGCATTTT
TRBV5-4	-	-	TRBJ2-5	CASSLVRDETQYF	TGTGCCAGCAGCTTGGTTAGGGATGAGACCCAGTACTTC
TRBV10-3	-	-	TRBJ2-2	CAIRDQYTGELFF	TGTGCCATACGGGACCAGTACACCGGGGAGCTGTTTTTT
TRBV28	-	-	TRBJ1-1	CASSPLEENTEAFF	TGTGCCAGCAGTCCCCTAGAGGAGAACACTGAAGCTTTCTTT
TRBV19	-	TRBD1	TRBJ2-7	CASRGTGASYEQYF	TGTGCCAGTAGAGGGACAGGGGCATCCTACGAGCAGTACTTC
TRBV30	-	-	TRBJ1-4	CAWRTTGAITGKLFF	TGTGCCTGGAGGACCACGGGAGCAATCACCGGAAAACTGTTTTTT
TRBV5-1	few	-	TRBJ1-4	CASSLTRQQGGEKLFF	TGCGCCAGCAGCTTGACTCGCCAACAGGGAGGGGAAAAACTGTTTTTT
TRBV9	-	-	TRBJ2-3	CASSPVGDTQYF	TGTGCCAGCAGCCCCGTCGGGGATACGCAGTATTTT
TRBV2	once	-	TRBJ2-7	CASSGDTSYEQYF	TGTGCCAGCAGTGGCGACACGTCCTACGAGCAGTACTTC
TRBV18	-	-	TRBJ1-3	CASSPGRGGNTIYF	TGTGCCAGCTCACCGGGACGGGGGGGAAACACCATATATTTT
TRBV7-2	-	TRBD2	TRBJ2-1	CASSLGSGISYNEQFF	TGTGCCAGCAGCTTAGGAAGCGGGATAAGCTACAATGAGCAGTTCTTC
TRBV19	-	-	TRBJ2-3	CASTPGPSTDTQYF	TGTGCCAGTACTCCGGGCCCGAGCACAGATACGCAGTATTTT
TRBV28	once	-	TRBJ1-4	CASSLGNRGKLFF	TGTGCCAGCAGTTTAGGTAACAGAGGAAAACTGTTTTTT
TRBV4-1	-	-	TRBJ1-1	CASSQPQVTEAFF	TGCGCCAGCAGCCAACCCCAGGTTACTGAAGCTTTCTTT
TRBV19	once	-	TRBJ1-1	CASKVWGDTEAFF	TGTGCCAGTAAAGTATGGGGGGACACTGAAGCTTTCTTT
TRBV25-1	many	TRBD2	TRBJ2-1	CASSYRREVPNEQFF	TGTGCCAGCAGTTACAGGCGGGAGGTTCCCAATGAGCAGTTCTTC
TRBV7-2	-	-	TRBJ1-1	CASRRGGGADTEAFF	TGTGCCAGCAGACGTGGGGGGGGCGCCGACACTGAAGCTTTCTTT
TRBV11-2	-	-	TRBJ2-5	CASSTWAQETQYF	TGTGCCAGCAGCACATGGGCGCAAGAGACCCAGTACTTC
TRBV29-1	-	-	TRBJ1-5	CSVGEEQPQHF	TGCAGCGTTGGGGAGGAACAGCCCCAGCATTTT
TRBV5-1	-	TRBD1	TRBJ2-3	CASSQGTGVDTQYF	TGCGCCAGCAGCCAAGGGACAGGGGTAGATACGCAGTATTTT
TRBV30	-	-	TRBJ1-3	CAWSQLPAGNTIYF	TGTGCCTGGAGCCAGCTCCCGGCTGGAAACACCATATATTTT
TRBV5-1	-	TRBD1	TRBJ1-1	CASSRGQAATEAFF	TGCGCCAGCAGCCGGGGACAGGCGGCCACTGAAGCTTTCTTT